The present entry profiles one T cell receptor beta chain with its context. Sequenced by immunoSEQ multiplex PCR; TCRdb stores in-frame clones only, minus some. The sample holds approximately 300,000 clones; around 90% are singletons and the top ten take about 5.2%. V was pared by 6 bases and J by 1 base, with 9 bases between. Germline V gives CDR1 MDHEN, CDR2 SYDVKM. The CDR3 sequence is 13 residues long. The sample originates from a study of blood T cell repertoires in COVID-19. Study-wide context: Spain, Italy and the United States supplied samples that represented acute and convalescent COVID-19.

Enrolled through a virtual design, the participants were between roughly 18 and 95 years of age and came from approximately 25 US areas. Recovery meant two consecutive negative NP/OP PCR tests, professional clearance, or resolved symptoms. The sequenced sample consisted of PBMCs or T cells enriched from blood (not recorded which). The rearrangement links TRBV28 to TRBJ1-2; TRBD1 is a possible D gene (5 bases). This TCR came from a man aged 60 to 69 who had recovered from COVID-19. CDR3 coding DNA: TGTGCCAGCAGGCGGACACTTAACTATGGCTACACCTTC. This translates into CASRRTLNYGYTF.